One sample yielded the 23 T cell receptor beta chains listed below, sequenced in a study of technical replicates of blood from several donors. Method: immunoSEQ multiplex PCR; TCRdb's copy keeps in-frame clones and lacks some. Here the sample spans over 65,000 clones, approximately 96% being singletons. The specimen sequenced was T cells isolated from PBMCs. Receptors originate from a human donor in good health.

The rearrangement links TRBV11-1 to TRBJ2-2; the D gene is possibly TRBD2 (6 bases). The length of the CDR3 is 15 residues. The ends were cut back, 6 bases at V and 3 bases at J, with 14 bases in the middle. Germline CDR1 and CDR2: SGHAT and FQDESV (reference sequence). In DNA form, the CDR3 reads TGTGCCAGCAGTACCCTGCGACTAGACACCGGGGAGCTGTTTTTT. Its translation: CASSTLRLDTGELFF.

The chain employs TRBV5-1 and TRBJ2-1, with 9 nucleotides matching TRBD2. The CDR3 loop spans 22 amino acids. The J segment lost 3 bases and the V segment lost 7 bases, leaving 29 bases of the junction unmatched. CDR1 and CDR2 (germline): SGHRS, YFSETQ. The CDR3 is CASQRRDPISGRGDGNYNEQFF. CDR3 coding DNA: TGCGCCAGCCAGCGTCGGGACCCGATTAGCGGGAGAGGAGATGGTAACTACAATGAGCAGTTCTTC.

This rearrangement joins TRBV14 to TRBJ2-7; 13 positions match TRBD2. This CDR3 is 14 amino acids long. V was pared by 5 bases and J by 6 bases, with 4 bases of the junction left unmatched. Germline CDR1 reads SGHDN; CDR2 reads FVKESK. CDR3 coding DNA: TGTGCCAGCAGCGTTACTAGCGGGAGGGGCGAGCAGTACTTC. Translated: CASSVTSGRGEQYF.

V gene TRBV27 combines with J gene TRBJ2-7, with D perhaps TRBD1 (6 bases). Germline values: CDR1 MNHEY, CDR2 SMNVEV (reference sequence). V was trimmed by 5 bases and J by 6 bases, leaving 17 bases between them. The CDR3 has 14 residues. The CDR3, as DNA: TGTGCCAGCAGTCCCCGGACAGAAGGCGGCGAGCAGTACTTC. Its protein is CASSPRTEGGEQYF.

The V and J genes are TRBV6-5 and TRBJ1-2; 7 bases match TRBD1. This CDR3 has 14 residues. The ends lost 6 bases at V and 4 bases at J; junction bases unmatched: 8. Germline values: CDR1 MNHEY, CDR2 SVGAGI. CDR3 nucleotide sequence: TGTGCCAGCAGAGAACAGGGGTCCTTCTATGGCTACACCTTC. Translated, it gives CASREQGSFYGYTF.

The J gene is TRBJ2-5, the V gene TRBV5-1, with D perhaps TRBD2 (5 bases). From germline, CDR1 is SGHRS and CDR2 YFSETQ. Trimming cost V 1 base and J 5 bases, with 15 bases left between them. The CDR3 extends over 15 amino acids. This CDR3 is CASSLRRSIGETQYF. The CDR3 DNA reads TGCGCCAGCAGCTTGCGGAGGTCAATCGGGGAGACCCAGTACTTC.

The chain combines TRBV11-2 with TRBJ2-7; possibly TRBD1 for D (5 bases). With 3 bases removed from V and 2 bases from J, the gap between germline ends came to 11 bases. Per germline, CDR1 SGHAT and CDR2 FQNNGV. The CDR3 spans 14 residues. This CDR3 is CASSFWTTTYEQYF. CDR3 in DNA: TGTGCCAGCAGCTTCTGGACAACAACCTACGAGCAGTACTTC.

The table lists this clone with a few counts. The genes are TRBV19 and TRBJ2-2; no firm D call. Germline assignment: CDR1 LNHDA and CDR2 SQIVND (reference sequence). V dropped 3 bases and J dropped 1 base, with 6 bases sitting between them. This CDR3 contains 14 residues. CDR3 bases: TGTGCCAGTAGTATTGGGCAGAACACCGGGGAGCTGTTTTTT. It specifies CASSIGQNTGELFF.

The chain is built from TRBV6-1 and TRBJ1-6, with TRBD1 identical over 7 bases. J gave up 2 bases and V 0 bases, and 7 bases lay outside the gene matches. The germline CDR1 and CDR2 sequences are MNHNS and SASEGT. The CDR3 consists of 18 residues. CDR3 nucleotide sequence: TGTGCCAGCAGTGAAGCTTTAAGCACAGGGGCCTATAATTCACCCCTCCACTTT. It specifies CASSEALSTGAYNSPLHF.

The chain uses TRBV5-1 and TRBJ1-5; 11 bases are shared with TRBD1. Germline-derived CDR1 and CDR2 are SGHRS and YFSETQ. J was trimmed by 4 bases and V by 0 bases; bases with no gene match: 3. This CDR3 spans 16 amino acids. CDR3 DNA sequence: TGCGCCAGCAGCTTGGGGACAGGGGGCCCAAATCAGCCCCAGCATTTT. Translation gives CASSLGTGGPNQPQHF.

The chain is built from TRBV28 and TRBJ1-2; no clear D gene. The V gene's germline CDR1 is MDHEN and CDR2 SYDVKM. The CDR3 sequence is 11 residues long. The V and J ends lost 7 bases and 6 bases respectively, with 9 bases between them. The CDR3 nucleotides read TGTGCCAGCATGCTATTAGATGGCTACACCTTC. This encodes CASMLLDGYTF.

J is TRBJ1-6 and V is TRBV4-1; no reliable D call. V dropped 0 bases and J dropped 4 bases, with 13 bases sitting between them. CDR1 and CDR2 from the germline V gene are MGHRA and YSYEKL. The CDR3 loop spans 17 amino acids. CDR3 nucleotide sequence: TGCGCCAGCAGCCAAGATGGTGGCAGATCTTATAATTCACCCCTCCACTTT. Its translation is CASSQDGGRSYNSPLHF.

This clone has only one observation. V usage is TRBV29-1 and J usage is TRBJ2-7, with TRBD1 matching 7 bases. V shed 7 bases, J shed 6 bases, and the junction held 3 bases outside the gene matches. The CDR3 is 10 amino acids. Looked up from germline, CDR1 is SQVTM and CDR2 is ANQGSEA. CDR3 sequence (DNA): TGCAGCGCTTCAGGGGGCGAGCAGTACTTC. Amino acid sequence: CSASGGEQYF.

The chain joins TRBV29-1 to TRBJ2-5; TRBD2 matches 8 bases. The CDR3 runs to 14 residues. V was clipped by 4 bases and J by 3 bases; unmatched bases: 7. Per germline, CDR1 SQVTM and CDR2 ANQGSEA. This CDR3 reads CSVGGLSGKETQYF. CDR3 DNA sequence: TGCAGCGTTGGGGGTCTTAGCGGGAAAGAGACCCAGTACTTC.

The chain carries TRBV28 and TRBJ2-5; D gene uncertain. The CDR3 extends over 13 amino acids. Trimming removed 3 bases at V and 2 bases at J, with 7 bases between. CDR1 and CDR2 from the germline V gene are MDHEN and SYDVKM. CDR3: CASSFRLQETQYF. The CDR3 DNA follows: TGTGCCAGCAGTTTTCGTTTACAAGAGACCCAGTACTTC.

This clone is a singleton in its sample. The junction departs from the called germline gene at one end, perhaps through a read error. The CDR3 sequence is CASSFGVRGGNQPQHF. The CDR3 DNA sequence: TGTGCCAGCAGTTTCGGGGTTCGAGGGGGCAACCAGCCCCAGCATTTT. The rearrangement joins TRBV27 to TRBJ1-5; TRBD1 agrees at 7 bases. Germline V gene data show CDR1 as MNHEY and CDR2 as SMNVEV (reference sequence). The CDR3 has 16 residues.

The chain carries TRBV29-1 and TRBJ2-7, with D possibly being TRBD1 (5 bases). V was pared by 5 bases and J by 1 base, with 12 bases between. The germline CDR1 and CDR2 sequences are SQVTM and ANQGSEA. The CDR3 extends over 13 amino acids. CDR3 nucleotides: TGCAGCGTTAACCCAAGGGGATCCTACGAGCAGTACTTC. Protein product: CSVNPRGSYEQYF.

This chain uses TRBV10-3 with TRBJ2-2, with D maybe TRBD1 (6 bases). Trimming removed 7 bases at V and 5 bases at J, with 17 bases between. The germline V gene has CDR1 ENHRY and CDR2 SYGVKD. This CDR3 is 15 amino acids long. CDR3 protein: CAINAPGHKTGELFF. Written as DNA, the CDR3 is TGTGCCATCAACGCCCCGGGACACAAAACCGGGGAGCTGTTTTTT.

This chain connects TRBV5-1 to TRBJ2-5; D unresolved. Germline V gives CDR1 SGHRS, CDR2 YFSETQ. Trimming removed 1 base at V and 2 bases at J, with 12 bases between. This CDR3 region has 15 residues. As DNA, the CDR3 is TGCGCCAGCAGCTTGTGGGCCAGAGAACAAGAGACCCAGTACTTC. Its translation is CASSLWAREQETQYF.

The chain links TRBV6-5 to TRBJ1-4; D might be TRBD1 (5 bases). Germline assignment: CDR1 MNHEY and CDR2 SVGAGI. The CDR3 contains 15 residues. The V end was cut by 0 bases, the J end by 11 bases, with 16 bases between. The DNA of the CDR3 is TGTGCCAGCAGTTACTCTGGGGGGACCCCCGGGAAACTGTTTTTT. Its translation: CASSYSGGTPGKLFF.

This sequence joins TRBV18 and TRBJ2-3; D possibly corresponds to TRBD1 (5 bases). The CDR3 length is 14 residues. Germline CDR1 and CDR2: KGHSH and LQKENI. Between the trimmed V and J ends, which lost 3 bases and 2 bases, there was a span of 9 bases. The CDR3 sequence: CASSPRGFTDTQYF. As DNA, the CDR3 is TGTGCCAGCTCACCTAGGGGATTCACAGATACGCAGTATTTT.

The chain couples TRBV6-1 to TRBJ2-1; D gene uncertain. Germline assignment: CDR1 MNHNS and CDR2 SASEGT. This CDR3 region has 15 residues. V was shortened by 5 bases and J by 6 bases, with 17 bases between the two germline ends. The CDR3 nucleotides are TGTGCCAGCAGTATAAGCCCGCCTCCTCGCAATGAGCAGTTCTTC. This gives the protein CASSISPPPRNEQFF.

The chain carries TRBV25-1 and TRBJ1-1; 7 nucleotides line up with TRBD1. J gave up 4 bases and V 6 bases, and 11 bases lay outside the gene matches. The CDR3 sequence is 15 residues long. Germline V CDR1 and CDR2: MGHDK, SYGVNS. The DNA for the CDR3 is TGTGCCAGCAGAGTGACAGGGCGACTTGGCACTGAAGCTTTCTTT. Encoded protein: CASRVTGRLGTEAFF.